A selection of T cell receptor beta chains follows, all from one sample in a study of blood T cell repertoires in COVID-19. Profiling relied on immunoSEQ multiplex PCR, and the TCRdb table lists in-frame clones only, not all of them. The sample holds about 190,000 clones, roughly 88% seen once. The sequenced material came from peripheral blood. The receptors come from a middle-aged woman who had recovered from COVID-19. Both conserved end residues are trimmed from each CDR3. The order of the fields is V gene, CDR3 protein.

V gene: TRBV14; CDR3 protein: ASSQVGQPQH
V gene: TRBV19; CDR3 protein: ASQRDRGIAF
V gene: TRBV19; CDR3 protein: ASSPGSNYGYT
V gene: TRBV15; CDR3 protein: ATSRVVQGISNYGYT
V gene: TRBV3-1/TRBV3-2; CDR3 protein: ASSQDSGGYSNQPQH
V gene: TRBV5-6; CDR3 protein: ASSARDRVSIYT
V gene: TRBV29-1; CDR3 protein: SVGLHRPF
V gene: TRBV2; CDR3 protein: ASSERRVEKLF
V gene: TRBV2; CDR3 protein: ASKQGTENTEAF
V gene: TRBV7-2; CDR3 protein: ASSLALIGKDTQY
V gene: TRBV18; CDR3 protein: ASSPLTGTFTEAF
V gene: TRBV5-1; CDR3 protein: ASSRIPGHGGWKYEQY
V gene: TRBV30; CDR3 protein: AWSEGAYGYT
V gene: TRBV5-1; CDR3 protein: ASSLTGTAGTDTQY
V gene: TRBV19; CDR3 protein: ASSPGTGSYGYT
V gene: TRBV18; CDR3 protein: ASSPIDSSGELF
V gene: TRBV5-8; CDR3 protein: ASSFRLQGGPQH
V gene: TRBV15; CDR3 protein: ATSRQGSAFYGYT
V gene: TRBV5-6; CDR3 protein: ASSPTFSGTYYEQY
V gene: TRBV5-1; CDR3 protein: ASSLAPGDPSQGTQY
V gene: TRBV7-9; CDR3 protein: ASSLGDTENQPQH
V gene: TRBV5-5; CDR3 protein: ASSRPPGTGNVYEQY
V gene: TRBV6-6; CDR3 protein: ASGNPAGKKDGYT
V gene: TRBV28; CDR3 protein: ASSGQRSEETQY
V gene: TRBV5-1; CDR3 protein: ASSLGQVTGDTQY
V gene: TRBV30; CDR3 protein: AWRLQGRTEAF
V gene: TRBV24-1; CDR3 protein: ATSDSGVYNEQF
V gene: TRBV19; CDR3 protein: ATGTGGRGATNEKLF
V gene: TRBV5-6; CDR3 protein: ASSLYRSSYNEQF
V gene: TRBV7-8; CDR3 protein: ASSFRVREQY
V gene: TRBV3-1/TRBV3-2; CDR3 protein: ASSSRTLFGVAKNIQY
V gene: TRBV2; CDR3 protein: ASRADTINQPQH
V gene: TRBV19; CDR3 protein: ASSHGGRGSPQH
V gene: TRBV24-1; CDR3 protein: ATGCGTQY
V gene: TRBV11-3; CDR3 protein: ASSQKAGMGTDTQY
V gene: TRBV2; CDR3 protein: ASSVEQGYSEAF
V gene: TRBV24-1; CDR3 protein: ATSGGQRGGSLNEQF
V gene: TRBV27; CDR3 protein: ASSPNDIPNTEAF
V gene: TRBV2; CDR3 protein: ASSAGTPNYGYT
V gene: TRBV5-6; CDR3 protein: ASSVFLRGPEDNQPQH
V gene: TRBV12-3/TRBV12-4; CDR3 protein: ASRLAGNTIY
V gene: TRBV29-1; CDR3 protein: SVEAGGKVYGYT
V gene: TRBV29-1; CDR3 protein: SVGGTGINEQF
V gene: TRBV29-1; CDR3 protein: SAGRIGGSQISYNEQF
V gene: TRBV5-1; CDR3 protein: ASSLIQAVSYEQY
V gene: TRBV5-1; CDR3 protein: ASSGGLADTGELF
V gene: TRBV9; CDR3 protein: ASSVGTGQGEKLF
V gene: TRBV2; CDR3 protein: ASRRGQGTEAF
V gene: TRBV2; CDR3 protein: ARQLTRGNEQF
V gene: TRBV7-2; CDR3 protein: ASSPRGQGLTLEQY
V gene: TRBV5-6; CDR3 protein: ASSLVQGYNYGYT
V gene: TRBV20-1; CDR3 protein: SARDMETQY
V gene: TRBV30; CDR3 protein: AWSIIRGHTEAF
V gene: TRBV7-9; CDR3 protein: ASSLTLAGANNEQF
V gene: TRBV7-2; CDR3 protein: ASSLDFGVSYEQY
V gene: TRBV7-9; CDR3 protein: ASSTTGGLYNEQF
V gene: TRBV2; CDR3 protein: ASRADYNEKLF
V gene: TRBV5-1; CDR3 protein: ASSLGQLDYGYT
V gene: TRBV6-5; CDR3 protein: ASSYSGTGGGQPQH
V gene: TRBV5-1; CDR3 protein: ASSLIGEISQPQH